This T cell receptor beta chain was sequenced for a study of OX40 agonist ivuxolimab in advanced cancers. The CDR3 runs 15 residues. In germline, CDR1 is SGDLS, CDR2 YYNGEE. Trimming removed 0 bases at V and 0 bases at J, with 7 bases between. The protocol was immunoSEQ multiplex PCR, while the TCRdb copy is restricted to in-frame clones and leaves out a portion. The table records roughly 73,000 clones, approximately 81% of them present only once. This clone was detected only a few times. This TCR was recovered from an adult with an advanced solid tumor such as melanoma, head and neck, liver or kidney cancer. The input for sequencing was CD4+ or CD8+ T cells sorted from blood, taken in a trial of the OX40 agonist ivuxolimab. The V gene is TRBV9, the J gene TRBJ2-1, with D unclear. CDR3 DNA: TGTGCCAGCAGCGTAGCGGAAAGCTCCTACAATGAGCAGTTCTTC. Its translation: CASSVAESSYNEQFF.